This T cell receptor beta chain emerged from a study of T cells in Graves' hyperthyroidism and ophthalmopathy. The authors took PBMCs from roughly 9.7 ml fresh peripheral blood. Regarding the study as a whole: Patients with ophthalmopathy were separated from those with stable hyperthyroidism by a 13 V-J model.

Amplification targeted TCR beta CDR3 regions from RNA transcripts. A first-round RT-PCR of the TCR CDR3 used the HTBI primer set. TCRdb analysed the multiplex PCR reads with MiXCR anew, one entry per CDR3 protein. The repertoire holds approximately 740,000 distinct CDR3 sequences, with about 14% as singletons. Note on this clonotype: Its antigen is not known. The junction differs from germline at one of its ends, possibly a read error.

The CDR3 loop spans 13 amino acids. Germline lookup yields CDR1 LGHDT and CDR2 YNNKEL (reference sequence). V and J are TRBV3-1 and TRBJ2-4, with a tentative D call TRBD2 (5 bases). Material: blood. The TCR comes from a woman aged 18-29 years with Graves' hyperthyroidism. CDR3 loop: CASRQGGDDIQYF. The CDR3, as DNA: TGTGCCAGCAGGCAAGGAGGTGACGACATTCAGTACTTC.